This entry features one TCR beta chain sequence. No antigen is known for it. Produced via immunoSEQ multiplex PCR; TCRdb's table is partial and in-frame only. The repertoire has some 97,000 clones, around 87% of them found once; the top ten carry 4.2%. Germline V CDR1 and CDR2: SGHRS, YFSETQ. The V end was cut by 0 bases, the J end by 7 bases, with 7 bases between. The CDR3 is made up of 12 amino acids. The data originate from a study of T cell responses to AZD1222 COVID-19 vaccine. Overall study findings and caveats: CD4 TCRs associated with vaccination spanned spike, dominating at 160-218 and 743-854.

Sequencing was performed on peripheral blood, taken on day 0 of MenACWY control vaccination. V usage is TRBV5-1 and J usage is TRBJ1-1; no firm D call. This receptor was taken from an adult in good health. The CDR3 protein is CASSLEADEAFF. DNA for the CDR3: TGCGCCAGCAGCTTGGAGGCAGATGAAGCTTTCTTT. The variable domain in full, completed from reference TRBV5-1 and TRBJ1-1, reads KAGVTQTPRYLIKTRGQQVTLSCSPISGHRSVSWYQQTPGQGLQFLFEYFSETQRNKGNFPGRFSGRQFSNSRSEMNVSTLELGDSALYLCASSLEADEAFFGQGTRLTVV.